The sequence of this T cell receptor beta chain was determined in a study of T cells in Graves' hyperthyroidism and ophthalmopathy. Turning to the study itself: Peripheral blood samples were taken at initial diagnosis, prior to any treatment.

The study based diagnoses on clinical symptoms, serum thyroxine and TRAb, thyroid ultrasound and orbital computed tomography. CDR1 LNHDA and CDR2 SQIVND come from the germline V gene (reference sequence). V was pared by 7 bases and J by 2 bases, with 8 bases between. The CDR3 contains 13 residues. TCR beta CDR3 sequences were amplified from RNA transcripts. A first-round RT-PCR of the TCR CDR3 used the HTBI primer set. TCRdb called the multiplex PCR reads again in MiXCR, with one record for every CDR3 protein. Here the sample spans 500,000 or so distinct CDR3 sequences, around 15% being singletons. This sequence was found in a woman aged 30 to 39 with Graves' ophthalmopathy. The genes are TRBV19 and TRBJ1-4; D uncertain. The sequencing sample was made of blood. The CDR3 spells CASKSRTNEKLFF. The CDR3 bases are TGTGCCAGTAAGTCCAGGACTAATGAAAAACTGTTTTTT.